The sequence of this TCR beta chain was determined in a study of monozygotic twins with inflammatory bowel disease. The CDR3 totals 15 residues. In germline, CDR1 is GTSNPN, CDR2 SVGIG (reference sequence). Every TCR library used approximately 3.5 ug of total RNA. From its re-call of the 5' RACE reads, TCRdb lists each CDR3 protein once, without DNA. This repertoire comprises 350,000 to 500,000 distinct CDR3 sequences; its ten largest clones make up 2.4%. The J gene is TRBJ1-2, the V gene TRBV30; TCRdb gives TRBD1 as the D gene, but with no DNA this cannot be confirmed. Specimen: blood. This receptor was obtained from a human donor with ulcerative colitis or Crohn's disease, or a healthy co-twin of an affected twin (not recorded which). The chain's CDR3 is CAWRKPGQGNYGYTF.